One and the same sample provided the 2 T cell receptor beta chains below, sequenced in a study of cytomegalovirus exposure and HLA in healthy donors. The PCR used 60 Vbeta and 13 Jbeta primers. Profiling relied on immunoSEQ multiplex PCR, and the TCRdb table lists in-frame clones only, not all of them. This sample's table has some 130,000 clones. The sample consisted of PBMCs. These receptors were collected from a woman between 40 and 55 years old in good health and CMV-seronegative.

The V and J genes are TRBV19 and TRBJ1-5; 7 nucleotides agree with TRBD1. Unmatched junction bases numbered 5, after V lost 9 bases and J lost 9 bases. Germline loops: CDR1 LNHDA, CDR2 SQIVND (reference sequence). The CDR3 is made up of 11 amino acids. The CDR3 DNA reads TGTGCCAGCTCACAGGGGTGGCCCCAGCATTTT. This encodes CASSQGWPQHF.

The chain couples TRBV7-9 to TRBJ2-1, with TRBD2 matching over 15 bases. This CDR3 has 16 residues. The ends lost 5 bases at V and 5 bases at J; junction bases unmatched: 4. Germline V lookup: CDR1 SEHNR, CDR2 FQNEAQ (reference sequence). CDR3 nucleotide sequence: TGTGCCAGCAGCGACGGACTAGCGGGGGGGGACAATGAGCAGTTCTTC. This codes for CASSDGLAGGDNEQFF.